This is a list of T cell receptor beta chains from one sample in a study of blood T cell repertoires in COVID-19. Libraries were prepared by immunoSEQ multiplex PCR; TCRdb keeps only in-frame clonotypes and omits some of them. Of a few hundred thousand clones in the sample, about 89% were seen once. The sequenced sample consisted of peripheral blood. These receptors all stem from a man in his forties with acute or convalescent COVID-19. Each CDR3 is given with its conserved first and last residue. A row's size may be missing; if present it is once, few, many or a size class.

CDR3 protein	clone size	V gene
CAWSGQSLDEAFF	once	TRBV30
CAISVNRGGETQYF	NA	TRBV10-3
CASSPTPSTGDGELFF	NA	TRBV7-6
CATGQGFKQYF	NA	TRBV28
CASSQDILVTTTTSYEQYF	NA	TRBV4-1
CASSNAPGMNTEAFF	NA	TRBV5-1
CASSVGGNYGYTF	few	TRBV9
CASSYRQVGVDEQFF	NA	TRBV6-6
CASSKALGVAGAGELFF	NA	TRBV21-1
CASSVTGEKDYGYTF	NA	TRBV5-1
CASSLRPDRATSPLHF	NA	TRBV4-2
CASSPPLRSGGTYGYTF	NA	TRBV28
CASSRGPSGQETQYF	NA	TRBV19
CSVEVAPGYGYTF	NA	TRBV29-1
CASSPSGRAFIEQFF	NA	TRBV7-9
CASSQAGLAGSYTQYF	NA	TRBV4-1
CASSAGGAGVSGNTIYF	NA	TRBV27
CASSGGTSRSTDTQYF	NA	TRBV27
CASSNRRGSNEQFF	NA	TRBV19
CSVDPTSGTYNEQFF	NA	TRBV29-1
CASSSTRSGGSQYF	NA	TRBV3-1/TRBV3-2
CASSLDRFGSYEQYF	once	TRBV6-6
CASSFQGSQTEAFF	NA	TRBV6-5
CSGTTGGNTEAFF	NA	TRBV29-1
CATSDPPGTATDTQYF	NA	TRBV24-1
CSAGVRTGLFF	NA	TRBV20-1
CASSPRVGELFF	NA	TRBV6-5
CASLPPGQGSNQPQHF	NA	TRBV27
CASSDSAESSTDTQYF	many	TRBV6-4
CASSLPGWRQETQYF	NA	TRBV5-1
CASSLMGGSGGEYF	NA	TRBV7-3
CASSQEASTGELFF	NA	TRBV3-1/TRBV3-2
CASSLDRGPIYEQYF	NA	TRBV5-1
CASAKERGPNTGELFF	once	TRBV7-9
CASSPVGGLQPQHF	NA	TRBV2
CSAREGTASTF	once	TRBV20-1
CASSRDRVNTGELFF	few	TRBV7-8
CASSRPGTGGSDEQFF	NA	TRBV7-3
CASSLQDREAQYF	NA	TRBV27
CASTPGQGWGFDNEQFF	NA	TRBV3-1/TRBV3-2
CASSHGQSSGYEQYF	NA	TRBV3-1/TRBV3-2
CASSVEVRGRGELFF	NA	TRBV9
CASSSPFRTDQYGYTF	NA	TRBV11-2
CASSLDRVTMYNEQFF	NA	TRBV11-2
CASSLGTGIGDGYTF	NA	TRBV7-9
CASSNRDRGNQPQHF	NA	TRBV7-8
CASSLGGGAYNEQFF	NA	TRBV7-3
CAWTRSAVTYNEQFF	NA	TRBV30
CASSEGVQGVRDYTF	once	TRBV6-1
CASSQQGTAREGYTF	NA	TRBV5-6
CASSQVGRGGPDTQYF	NA	TRBV4-3